This T cell receptor (beta chain) originates from a study of neurological immune-mediated disorders. This clonotype occurred a few times. A read error may explain this, as a much larger clone is one base away. TCRdb re-called the 5' RACE reads with MiXCR, one entry per CDR3 protein. The table lists about 79,000 distinct CDR3 sequences, around 14% of them singletons. Germline-derived CDR1 and CDR2 are SGHRS and YFSETQ. The CDR3 loop spans 14 amino acids. This clonotype originated in a woman between 50 and 59 years old in good health. The sample taken for sequencing was PBMCs. V is TRBV5-1 and J is TRBJ2-5, with 7 bases fitting TRBD2. The CDR3 sequence is CDSSLTLAEETQYF. The CDR3 nucleotides read TGCGACAGCAGCTTGACCCTAGCGGAAGAGACCCAGTACTTC.